This TCR beta chain was identified during a study of blood T cell repertoires in COVID-19. Study in general: Material from acute and convalescent COVID-19 was sourced from the United States, Italy and Spain. The cDNA or gDNA used as material had been derived from T cells, B-cell-depleted T cells, or PBMCs.

CDR3 size: 16 residues. The germline V gene has CDR1 MGHRA and CDR2 YSYEKL. The V end lost 1 base, the J end lost 2 bases, and 11 bases lay between the germline ends. As handled by the study authors: Amplification with reference gene primers provided the estimates of nucleated cell counts. Libraries were prepared by immunoSEQ multiplex PCR; TCRdb keeps only in-frame clonotypes and omits some of them. The V and J calls and clone size come from that table; D and trimming were worked out from the DNA. The sample comprises 95,000 to 100,000 clones, 85% to 95% of which are singletons, and less than 7.5% rests with the top ten.

This chain joins TRBV4-1 and TRBJ1-4, with D maybe TRBD1 (5 bases). This TCR was recovered from a man aged 45-65 years with active COVID-19. The source material was peripheral blood. The chain's CDR3 is CASSQGQGTTNEKLFF. DNA for the CDR3: TGCGCCAGCAGCCAAGGGCAGGGAACGACTAATGAAAAACTGTTTTTT.